These 18 T cell receptor beta chains were sequenced from one sample in a study of PD-1 blockade in classical Hodgkin lymphoma. Every patient was affected by relapse after autologous stem cell transplantation, while exposure to brentuximab vedotin was not uniform. The data were produced by immunoSEQ multiplex PCR, yet TCRdb's version contains in-frame clones alone and is incomplete. The data contain fewer than 55,000 clones, around nine tenths of them singletons. This specimen was peripheral blood mononuclear cells (PBMCs), taken at baseline. Receptors originate from a human donor with classical Hodgkin lymphoma.

This rearrangement joins TRBV10-3 to TRBJ2-1; 10 nucleotides align to TRBD2. The CDR3 contains 13 residues. Looked up from germline, CDR1 is ENHRY and CDR2 is SYGVKD. The V segment lost 6 bases and the J segment 7 bases; nucleotides outside the gene matches: 3. The CDR3 region is CAIRLAGANEQFF. CDR3 nucleotides: TGTGCCATCAGGCTAGCGGGAGCGAATGAGCAGTTCTTC.

This sequence joins TRBV29-1 and TRBJ2-1, with D uncertain. Trimming removed 7 bases from V and 9 bases from J, with 19 bases in between. There are 13 residues in the CDR3. The germline gives CDR1 SQVTM, CDR2 ANQGSEA. The CDR3 protein is CSAPTGGVTEQFF. Written as DNA, the CDR3 is TGCAGCGCCCCGACGGGCGGTGTCACTGAGCAGTTCTTC.

This chain connects TRBV28 to TRBJ1-1; D is unclear. Germline loops: CDR1 MDHEN, CDR2 SYDVKM. The V and J ends lost 2 bases and 0 bases respectively, with 7 bases between them. The length of the CDR3 is 14 residues. The CDR3 is CASSLRQMNTEAFF. The CDR3 coding sequence is TGTGCCAGCAGTTTACGGCAGATGAACACTGAAGCTTTCTTT.

The rearrangement joins TRBV14 to TRBJ2-3; 8 bases are a match to TRBD2. Trimming removed 6 bases from V and 0 bases from J; junction bases left unmatched: 14. Per germline, CDR1 SGHDN and CDR2 FVKESK. This CDR3 spans 18 amino acids. The DNA of the CDR3 is TGTGCCAGCAGTCTCCGCATCCGGCTAGCGGGCAGCACAGATACGCAGTATTTT. Its translation is CASSLRIRLAGSTDTQYF.

The rearrangement joins TRBV6-5 to TRBJ2-7; D is ambiguous. The CDR3 has 12 amino acids. Germline loops: CDR1 MNHEY, CDR2 SVGAGI. Trimming shortened V by 10 bases and J by 5 bases, and 15 bases separated the two germline ends. CDR3 in DNA: TGTGCCACAACGGAGTCTGTGCACGAGCAGTACTTC. Translated, it gives CATTESVHEQYF.

The V call is TRBV19, the J call TRBJ2-3; the D gene is possibly TRBD1 (5 bases). CDR1 LNHDA and CDR2 SQIVND come from the germline V gene (reference sequence). CDR3 length: 14 amino acids. V dropped 3 bases and J dropped 2 bases, with 9 bases sitting between them. The CDR3 spells CASSIDSNTDTQYF. The DNA for the CDR3 is TGTGCCAGTAGTATCGACAGCAACACAGATACGCAGTATTTT.

This clone was counted between two and nine times. The chain carries TRBV28 and TRBJ2-1; 9 bases map to TRBD2. Germline CDR1 and CDR2: MDHEN and SYDVKM. The CDR3 is 17 amino acids. V shed 2 bases and J 5 bases; nucleotides not matched to a gene: 10. DNA for the CDR3: TGTGCCAGCAGTTTACCCCCCGGTAGCGGGAGCCACAATGAGCAGTTCTTC. As protein: CASSLPPGSGSHNEQFF.

The genes are TRBV9 and TRBJ2-3; maybe TRBD2 (6 bases). CDR3 length: 15 residues. Per germline, CDR1 SGDLS and CDR2 YYNGEE. V was cut by 0 bases and J by 3 bases, with 11 bases left in between. The CDR3 DNA is TGTGCCAGCAGCGTAGGGTTAGCGGATACAGATACGCAGTATTTT. It codes for CASSVGLADTDTQYF.

The rearrangement joins TRBV7-9 to TRBJ1-6; 8 nucleotides align to TRBD1. Trimming took 5 bases from V and 10 from J; bases not matched to a gene: 10. Germline V gene sequence: CDR1 SEHNR, CDR2 FQNEAQ (reference sequence). There are 15 residues in the CDR3. The CDR3 DNA reads as TGTGCCAGCAGCACAGGGGGGACAGGCGACTCACCCCTCCACTTT. Translating it yields CASSTGGTGDSPLHF. Variable domain in full (rest from reference TRBV7-9 and TRBJ1-6): DTGVSQNPRHKITKRGQNVTFRCDPISEHNRLYWYRQTLGQGPEFLTYFQNEAQLEKSRLLSDRFSAERPKGSFSTLEIQRTEQGDSAMYLCASSTGGTGDSPLHFGNGTRLTVT.

The chain combines TRBV7-8 with TRBJ1-5; D is uncertain. Per the germline V gene, CDR1 is SGHVS and CDR2 is FQNEAQ. Trimming took off 6 bases at V and 6 bases at J, with 18 bases between the two ends. The CDR3 has 15 amino acids. The CDR3 loop is CASRDSRHAGQPQHF. CDR3 coding DNA: TGTGCCAGCAGGGATAGTAGACACGCCGGTCAGCCCCAGCATTTT.

The gene calls are TRBV19 and TRBJ2-1; the D gene is possibly TRBD1 (7 bases). V was pared by 6 bases and J by 6 bases, with 21 bases between. Germline CDR1 is LNHDA and CDR2 is SQIVND (reference sequence). The CDR3 consists of 16 residues. The chain's CDR3 is CASRRDSLEFFNEQFF. The CDR3 region has the DNA TGTGCCAGTAGGCGGGACAGCCTAGAATTCTTCAATGAGCAGTTCTTC.

The J gene is TRBJ2-2, the V gene TRBV28; D unresolved. CDR1 and CDR2 from the germline V gene are MDHEN and SYDVKM. The germline V and J ends were trimmed by 2 bases and 6 bases, with 13 bases remaining between them. The CDR3 loop spans 15 amino acids. CDR3 nucleotide sequence: TGTGCCAGCAGTTTACCGACGGACCGAGCCGGGGAGCTGTTTTTT. This codes for CASSLPTDRAGELFF. The complete variable domain, with remaining parts taken from reference TRBV28 and TRBJ2-2, reads DVKVTQSSRYLVKRTGEKVFLECVQDMDHENMFWYRQDPGLGLRLIYFSYDVKMKEKGDIPEGYSVSREKKERFSLILESASTNQTSMYLCASSLPTDRAGELFFGEGSRLTVL.

This clone was counted between two and nine times. The J gene is TRBJ1-2, the V gene TRBV2; D unresolved. Trimming took off 7 bases at V and 3 bases at J, with 3 bases between the two ends. Looked up from germline, CDR1 is SNHLY and CDR2 is FYNNEI. CDR3 length equals 10 residues. CDR3 DNA sequence: TGTGCCAGCATCGACTATGGCTACACCTTC. Translated: CASIDYGYTF.

The CDR3 coding sequence is TGTGCCAGCAGTTTCTGGGAGACCCAGTACTTC. Encoded protein: CASSFWETQYF. The chain has TRBV27 and TRBJ2-5; D uncertain. CDR1 and CDR2 from the germline V gene are MNHEY and SMNVEV (reference sequence). The V end was cut by 3 bases, the J end by 5 bases, with 4 bases between. CDR3 size: 11 residues.

The V and J genes are TRBV4-2 and TRBJ2-3, with 14 nucleotides matching TRBD2. With 5 bases clipped from V and 0 bases from J, the junction kept 10 bases outside the gene matches. Germline V gives CDR1 LGHNA, CDR2 YNFKEQ. This CDR3 is 19 amino acids long. CDR3 coding DNA: TGTGCCAGCAGCTCCCGGTGGACTAGCGGGGGGACAAGCACAGATACGCAGTATTTT. This encodes CASSSRWTSGGTSTDTQYF.

V usage is TRBV7-9 and J usage is TRBJ2-3; TRBD2 agrees at 8 bases. This CDR3 has 15 residues. Germline loops: CDR1 SEHNR, CDR2 FQNEAQ (reference sequence). J gave up 4 bases and V 4 bases, and 7 bases lay outside the gene matches. CDR3 sequence reads: CASSWSSGSPDTQYF. In DNA, the CDR3 is TGTGCCAGCAGCTGGTCCAGCGGGAGCCCAGATACGCAGTATTTT.

The gene calls are TRBV19 and TRBJ2-1; 13 nucleotides match TRBD2. Germline-derived CDR1 and CDR2 are LNHDA and SQIVND (reference sequence). Trimming at V came to 5 bases and at J to 7 bases, leaving 5 bases not matched to a gene. The CDR3 is made up of 15 amino acids. The CDR3: CASSLTSGRTNEQFF. In nucleotides, the CDR3 is TGTGCCAGTAGTCTGACTAGCGGGAGGACTAATGAGCAGTTCTTC.

V gene TRBV27 combines with J gene TRBJ2-7, with D possibly being TRBD2 (6 bases). CDR3 length: 13 residues. Trimming cost V 6 bases and J 4 bases, with 13 bases left between them. CDR1 and CDR2 (germline): MNHEY, SMNVEV (reference sequence). In DNA, the CDR3 is TGTGCCAGCAGGACGGGTGCGGGGTACGAGCAGTACTTC. This codes for CASRTGAGYEQYF.